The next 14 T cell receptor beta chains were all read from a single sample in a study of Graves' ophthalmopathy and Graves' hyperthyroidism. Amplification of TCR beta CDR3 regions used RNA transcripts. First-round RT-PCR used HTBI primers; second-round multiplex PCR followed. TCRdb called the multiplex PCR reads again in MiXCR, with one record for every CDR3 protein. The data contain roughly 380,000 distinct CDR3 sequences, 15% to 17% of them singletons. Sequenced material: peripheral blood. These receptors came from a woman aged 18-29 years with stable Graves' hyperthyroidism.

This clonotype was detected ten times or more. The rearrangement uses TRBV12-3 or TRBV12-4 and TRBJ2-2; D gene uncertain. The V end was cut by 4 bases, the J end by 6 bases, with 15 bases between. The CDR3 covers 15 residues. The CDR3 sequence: CASSWSGVGPGELFF. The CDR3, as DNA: TGTGCCAGCAGTTGGTCCGGAGTCGGTCCCGGGGAGCTGTTTTTT.

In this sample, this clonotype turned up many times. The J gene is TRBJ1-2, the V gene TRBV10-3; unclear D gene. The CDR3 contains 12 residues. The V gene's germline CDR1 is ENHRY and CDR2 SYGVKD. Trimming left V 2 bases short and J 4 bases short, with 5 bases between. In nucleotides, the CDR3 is TGTGCCATCAGTGAGGGAACCTATGGCTACACCTTC. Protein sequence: CAISEGTYGYTF.

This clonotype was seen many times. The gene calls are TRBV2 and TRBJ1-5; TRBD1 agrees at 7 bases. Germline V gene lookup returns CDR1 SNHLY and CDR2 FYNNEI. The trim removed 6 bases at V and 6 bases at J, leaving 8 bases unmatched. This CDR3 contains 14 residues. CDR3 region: CASRRQGVAQPQHF. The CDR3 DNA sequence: TGTGCCAGCAGGCGGCAGGGGGTGGCTCAGCCCCAGCATTTT.

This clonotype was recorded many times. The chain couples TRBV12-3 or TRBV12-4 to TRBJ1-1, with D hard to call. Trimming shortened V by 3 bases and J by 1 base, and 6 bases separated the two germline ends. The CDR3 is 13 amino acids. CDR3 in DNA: TGTGCCAGCAGTTTCGCACGGAACACTGAAGCTTTCTTT. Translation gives CASSFARNTEAFF.

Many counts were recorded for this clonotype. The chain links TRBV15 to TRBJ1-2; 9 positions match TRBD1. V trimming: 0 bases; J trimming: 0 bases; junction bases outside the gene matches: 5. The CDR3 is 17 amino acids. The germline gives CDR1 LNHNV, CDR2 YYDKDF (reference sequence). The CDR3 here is CATSRDMGTGSNYGYTF. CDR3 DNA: TGTGCCACCAGCAGAGATATGGGGACAGGGTCTAACTATGGCTACACCTTC.

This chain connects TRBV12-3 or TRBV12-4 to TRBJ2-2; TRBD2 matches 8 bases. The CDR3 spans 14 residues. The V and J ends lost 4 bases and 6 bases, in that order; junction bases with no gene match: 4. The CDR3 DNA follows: TGTGCCAGCAGTTGGAGTAGCGGGGCCGGGGAGCTGTTTTTT. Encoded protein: CASSWSSGAGELFF.

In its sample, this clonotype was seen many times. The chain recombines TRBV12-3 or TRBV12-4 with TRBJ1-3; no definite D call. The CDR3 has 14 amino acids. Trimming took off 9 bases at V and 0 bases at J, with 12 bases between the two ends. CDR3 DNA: TGTGCCAGTTCTGGCCTGAACTCTGGAAACACCATATATTTT. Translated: CASSGLNSGNTIYF.

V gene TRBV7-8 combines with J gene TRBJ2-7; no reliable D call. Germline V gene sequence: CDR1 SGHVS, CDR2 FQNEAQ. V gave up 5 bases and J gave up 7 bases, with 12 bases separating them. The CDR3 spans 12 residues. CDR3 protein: CASSAYSREQYF. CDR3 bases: TGTGCCAGCAGCGCCTACTCCAGGGAGCAGTACTTC.

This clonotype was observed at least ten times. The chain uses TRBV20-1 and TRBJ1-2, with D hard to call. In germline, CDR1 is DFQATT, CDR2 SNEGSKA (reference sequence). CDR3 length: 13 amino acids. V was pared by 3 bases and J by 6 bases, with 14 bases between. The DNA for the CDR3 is TGCAGTGCTAGTCCCCAGCCCGGGGATGGCTACACCTTC. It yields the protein CSASPQPGDGYTF.

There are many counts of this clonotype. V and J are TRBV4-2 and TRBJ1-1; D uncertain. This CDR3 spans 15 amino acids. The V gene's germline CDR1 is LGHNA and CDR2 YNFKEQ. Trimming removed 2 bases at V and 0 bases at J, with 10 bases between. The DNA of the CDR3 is TGTGCCAGCAGCCAAATGGACGGGATGAACACTGAAGCTTTCTTT. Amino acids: CASSQMDGMNTEAFF.

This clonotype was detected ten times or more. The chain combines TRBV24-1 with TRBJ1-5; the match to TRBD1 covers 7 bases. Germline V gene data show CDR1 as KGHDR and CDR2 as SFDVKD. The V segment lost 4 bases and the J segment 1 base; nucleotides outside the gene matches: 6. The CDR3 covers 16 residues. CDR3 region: CATSDTRQGSNQPQHF. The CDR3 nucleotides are TGTGCCACCAGTGACACCCGACAGGGCAGCAATCAGCCCCAGCATTTT.

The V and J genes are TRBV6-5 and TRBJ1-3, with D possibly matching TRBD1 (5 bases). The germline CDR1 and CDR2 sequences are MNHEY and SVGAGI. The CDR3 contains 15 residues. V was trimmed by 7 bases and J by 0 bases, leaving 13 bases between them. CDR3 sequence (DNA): TGTGCCAGCATTACTCGGGGGAACTCTGGAAACACCATATATTTT. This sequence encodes CASITRGNSGNTIYF.

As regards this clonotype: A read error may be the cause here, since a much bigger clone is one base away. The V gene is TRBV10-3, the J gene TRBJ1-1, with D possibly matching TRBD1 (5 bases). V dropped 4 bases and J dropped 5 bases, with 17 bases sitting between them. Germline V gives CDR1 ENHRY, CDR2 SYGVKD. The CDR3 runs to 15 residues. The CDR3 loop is CAISVFGAGMTEAFF. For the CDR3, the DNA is TGTGCCATCAGTGTGTTTGGGGCCGGAATGACTGAAGCTTTCTTT.

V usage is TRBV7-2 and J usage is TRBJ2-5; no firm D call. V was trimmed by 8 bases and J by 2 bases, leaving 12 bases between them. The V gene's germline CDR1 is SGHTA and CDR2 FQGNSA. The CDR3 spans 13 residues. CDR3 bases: TGTGCCAGCTCTAGAAACGGACAAGAGACCCAGTACTTC. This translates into CASSRNGQETQYF.